This T cell receptor (beta chain) was identified in a study of cytomegalovirus exposure and HLA in healthy donors. This clone was counted between two and nine times. Antigen unknown. This CDR3 has 17 amino acids. PCR involved 60 Vbeta and 13 Jbeta primers. Study processing details: A later analysis counted about 80 million unique TCR beta chains, around 10 million shared. Repertoires were generated with immunoSEQ multiplex PCR, while TCRdb's copy carries only in-frame clones and drops some. V, J and clone size reflect that table, while D and trimming were determined from the DNA. The sample yields under 65,000 clones, more than 65% seen once. Findings and caveats of the study: Several of the most significant clusters were apparently associated with common viral pathogens in a later analysis. Previous analysis showed most TCR beta V segments were productive about 90% or about 30% of the time. Rarity characterized most TCR sequences, yet some public TCRs appeared in many donors.

Sequenced material: PBMCs. The chain employs TRBV21-1 and TRBJ1-1; the DNA was not compared with TRBD1, the D call given in the table. TRBV21-1 is a known pseudogene. This sequence was found in a woman younger than 30 in good health and CMV-seronegative. The CDR3 is CASSCRDTSTMNTEAFF. DNA for the CDR3: TGTGCCAGCAGCTGCCGGGACACTTCTACAATGAACACTGAAGCTTTCTTT.